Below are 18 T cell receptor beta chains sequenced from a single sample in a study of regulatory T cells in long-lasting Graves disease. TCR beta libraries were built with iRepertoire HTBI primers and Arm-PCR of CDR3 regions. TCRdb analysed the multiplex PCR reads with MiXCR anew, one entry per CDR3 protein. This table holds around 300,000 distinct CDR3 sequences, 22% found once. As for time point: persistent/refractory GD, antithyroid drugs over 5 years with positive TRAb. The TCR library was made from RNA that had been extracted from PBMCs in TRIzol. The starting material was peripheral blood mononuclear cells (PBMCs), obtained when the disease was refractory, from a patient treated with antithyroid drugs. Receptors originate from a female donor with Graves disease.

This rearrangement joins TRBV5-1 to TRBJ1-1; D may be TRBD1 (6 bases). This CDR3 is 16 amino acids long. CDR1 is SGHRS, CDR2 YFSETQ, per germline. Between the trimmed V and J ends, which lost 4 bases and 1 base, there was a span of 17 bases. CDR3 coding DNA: TGCGCCAGCAGCGTCGACAGGCTACGGACGAACACTGAAGCTTTCTTT. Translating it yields CASSVDRLRTNTEAFF.

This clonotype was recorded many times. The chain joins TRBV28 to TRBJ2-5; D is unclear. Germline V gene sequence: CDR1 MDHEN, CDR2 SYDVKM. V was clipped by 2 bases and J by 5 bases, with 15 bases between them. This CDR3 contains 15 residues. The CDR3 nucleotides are TGTGCCAGCAGTTTAGGCGGCTTATCTCGGGAGACCCAGTACTTC. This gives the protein CASSLGGLSRETQYF.

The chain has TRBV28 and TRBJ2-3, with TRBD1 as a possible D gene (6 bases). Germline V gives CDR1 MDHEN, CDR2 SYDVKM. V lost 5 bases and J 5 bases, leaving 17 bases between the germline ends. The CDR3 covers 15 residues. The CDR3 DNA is TGTGCCAGCAGTACTAGGGGACACACAGGAGATACGCAGTATTTT. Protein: CASSTRGHTGDTQYF. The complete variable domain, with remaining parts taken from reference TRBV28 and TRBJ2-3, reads DVKVTQSSRYLVKRTGEKVFLECVQDMDHENMFWYRQDPGLGLRLIYFSYDVKMKEKGDIPEGYSVSREKKERFSLILESASTNQTSMYLCASSTRGHTGDTQYFGPGTRLTVL.

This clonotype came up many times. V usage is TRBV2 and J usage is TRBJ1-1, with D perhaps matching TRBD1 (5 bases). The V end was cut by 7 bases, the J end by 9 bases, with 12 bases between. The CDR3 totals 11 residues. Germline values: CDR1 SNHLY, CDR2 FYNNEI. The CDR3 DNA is TGTGCCAGCATCCGGGGCGCCAAAGCTTTCTTT. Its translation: CASIRGAKAFF.

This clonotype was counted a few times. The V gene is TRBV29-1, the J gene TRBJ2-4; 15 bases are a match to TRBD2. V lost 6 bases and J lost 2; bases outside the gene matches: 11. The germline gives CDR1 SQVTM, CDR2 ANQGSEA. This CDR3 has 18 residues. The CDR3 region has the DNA TGCAGCGTACACGGACTAGCGGGAGGGCCGGGGTCCAAAAACATTCAGTACTTC. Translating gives CSVHGLAGGPGSKNIQYF.

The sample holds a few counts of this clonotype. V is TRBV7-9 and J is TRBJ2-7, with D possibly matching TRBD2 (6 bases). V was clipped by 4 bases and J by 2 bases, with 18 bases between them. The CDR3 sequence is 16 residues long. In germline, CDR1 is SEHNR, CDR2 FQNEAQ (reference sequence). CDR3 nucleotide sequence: TGTGCCAGCAGCTCCCCTGACTGGGGGAGGCCCTACGAGCAGTACTTC. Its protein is CASSSPDWGRPYEQYF. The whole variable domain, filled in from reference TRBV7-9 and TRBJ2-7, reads DTGVSQNPRHKITKRGQNVTFRCDPISEHNRLYWYRQTLGQGPEFLTYFQNEAQLEKSRLLSDRFSAERPKGSFSTLEIQRTEQGDSAMYLCASSSPDWGRPYEQYFGPGTRLTVT.

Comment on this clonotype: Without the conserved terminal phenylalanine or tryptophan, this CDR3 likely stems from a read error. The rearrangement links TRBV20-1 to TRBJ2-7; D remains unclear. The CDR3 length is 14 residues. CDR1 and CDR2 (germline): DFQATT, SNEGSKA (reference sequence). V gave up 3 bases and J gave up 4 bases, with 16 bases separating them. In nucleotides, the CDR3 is TGCAGTGCTAGCGGGCGGCAGGAGAGGTACGAGCAGTACTCC. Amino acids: CSASGRQERYEQYS.

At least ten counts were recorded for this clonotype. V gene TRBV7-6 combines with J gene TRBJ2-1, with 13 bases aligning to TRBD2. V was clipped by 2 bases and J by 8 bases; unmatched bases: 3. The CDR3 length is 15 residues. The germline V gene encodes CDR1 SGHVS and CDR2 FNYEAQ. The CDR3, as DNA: TGTGCCAGCAGCTTAAGGACTAGCGGGAGTTATGAGCAGTTCTTC. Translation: CASSLRTSGSYEQFF.

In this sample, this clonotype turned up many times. The CDR3 protein is CASKNPGDSGANVLTF. The CDR3 region has the DNA TGTGCCAGCAAAAACCCGGGGGATTCTGGGGCCAACGTCCTGACTTTC. The chain has TRBV28 and TRBJ2-6; maybe TRBD2 (6 bases). V dropped 7 bases and J dropped 1 base, with 14 bases sitting between them. The CDR3 has 16 amino acids. CDR1 is MDHEN and CDR2 is SYDVKM in the germline V gene.

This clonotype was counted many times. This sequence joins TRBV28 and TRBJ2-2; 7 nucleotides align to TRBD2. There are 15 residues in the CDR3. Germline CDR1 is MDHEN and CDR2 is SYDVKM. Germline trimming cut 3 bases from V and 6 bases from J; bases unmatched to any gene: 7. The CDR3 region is CASSLATSMAGELFF. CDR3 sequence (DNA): TGTGCCAGCAGTTTGGCGACTAGCATGGCCGGGGAGCTGTTTTTT.

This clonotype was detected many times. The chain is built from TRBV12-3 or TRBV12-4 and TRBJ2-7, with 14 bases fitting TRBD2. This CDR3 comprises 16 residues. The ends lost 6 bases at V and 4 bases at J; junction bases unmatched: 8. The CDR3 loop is CASSPYGTSGSYEQYF. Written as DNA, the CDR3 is TGTGCCAGCAGCCCCTACGGGACTAGCGGGAGTTACGAGCAGTACTTC.

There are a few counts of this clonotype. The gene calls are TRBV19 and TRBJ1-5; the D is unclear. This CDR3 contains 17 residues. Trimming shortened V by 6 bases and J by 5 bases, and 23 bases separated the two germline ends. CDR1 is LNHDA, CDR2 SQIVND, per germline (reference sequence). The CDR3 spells CASRSVGGVHQDQPQHF. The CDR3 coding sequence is TGTGCCAGTAGATCGGTAGGCGGAGTCCACCAGGATCAGCCCCAGCATTTT.

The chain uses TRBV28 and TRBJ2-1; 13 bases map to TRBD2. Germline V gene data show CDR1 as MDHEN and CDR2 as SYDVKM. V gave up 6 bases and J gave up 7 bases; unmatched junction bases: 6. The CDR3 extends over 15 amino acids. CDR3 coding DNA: TGTGCCAGCAGCCAGCCGACTAGCGGGAGGAATGAGCAGTTCTTC. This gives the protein CASSQPTSGRNEQFF.

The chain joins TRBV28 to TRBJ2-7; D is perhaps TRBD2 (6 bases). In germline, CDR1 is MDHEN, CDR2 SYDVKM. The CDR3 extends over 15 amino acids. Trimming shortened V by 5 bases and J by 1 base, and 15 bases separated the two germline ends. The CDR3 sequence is CASSGPSVSSYEQYF. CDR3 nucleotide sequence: TGTGCCAGCAGTGGACCTAGCGTTTCGTCCTACGAGCAGTACTTC.

For the CDR3, the DNA is TGTGCCAGCAGTCCTGCCGGAACAGGGGTCACCACGCAGTATTTT. The encoded protein is CASSPAGTGVTTQYF. The rearrangement uses TRBV6-2 or TRBV6-3 and TRBJ2-3; TRBD1 agrees at 7 bases. CDR1 is MNHEY and CDR2 is SVGEGT in the germline V gene. V was pared by 5 bases and J by 9 bases, with 14 bases of the junction left unmatched. This CDR3 is 15 amino acids long.

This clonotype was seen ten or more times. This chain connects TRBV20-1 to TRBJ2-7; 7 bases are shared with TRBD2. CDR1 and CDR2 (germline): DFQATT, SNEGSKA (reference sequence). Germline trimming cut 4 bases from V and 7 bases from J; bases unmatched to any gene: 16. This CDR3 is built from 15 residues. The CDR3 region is CSANPSSAGASEQYF. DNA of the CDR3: TGCAGTGCTAACCCATCGTCCGCGGGAGCGAGTGAGCAGTACTTC.

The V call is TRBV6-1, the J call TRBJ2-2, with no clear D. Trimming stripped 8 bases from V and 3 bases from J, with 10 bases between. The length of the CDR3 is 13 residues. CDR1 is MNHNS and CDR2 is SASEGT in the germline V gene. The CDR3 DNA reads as TGTGCCAGCGGGCGTACGGACACCGGGGAGCTGTTTTTT. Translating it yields CASGRTDTGELFF.

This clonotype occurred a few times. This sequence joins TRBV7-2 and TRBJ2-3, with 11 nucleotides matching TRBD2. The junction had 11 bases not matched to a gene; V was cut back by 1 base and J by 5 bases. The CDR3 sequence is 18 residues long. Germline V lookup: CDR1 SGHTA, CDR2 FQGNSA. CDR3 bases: TGTGCCAGCAGCTTAGTCGTGCTAGCGGGAGGTGGTGAAGATACGCAGTATTTT. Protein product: CASSLVVLAGGGEDTQYF.